These 12 T cell receptor beta chains were sequenced from one sample in a study of synovial regulatory T cells in juvenile arthritis. Clones were sequenced by immunoSEQ multiplex PCR, and TCRdb holds only the in-frame ones, with some missing. Its listing shows several thousand clones. What was sequenced was Treg cells from blood. Subset of the sample: remaining (HLA-DR-negative) circulating blood Treg cells. The receptors shown here come from a donor aged 2-35 years with juvenile idiopathic arthritis.

The chain has TRBV6-5 and TRBJ2-3; TCRdb reports TRBD2, a call that lacks DNA to check it against. Germline V gene data show CDR1 as MNHEY and CDR2 as SVGAGI. The CDR3 consists of 15 residues. No DNA is given. The CDR3 protein is CASRITSGPGDTQYF.

The chain carries TRBV7-3 and TRBJ2-1; TCRdb's assignment of TRBD1 cannot be checked, as there is no DNA. Per germline, CDR1 SGHTA and CDR2 FQGTGA. The CDR3 loop spans 13 amino acids. The entry carries no DNA sequence. CDR3 region: CASSLDRVNEQFF.

This chain joins TRBV5-1 and TRBJ2-7; TCRdb's assignment of TRBD1 cannot be checked, as there is no DNA. Germline V CDR1 and CDR2: SGHRS, YFSETQ. The CDR3 has 16 amino acids. Only the protein sequence is given. The CDR3 here is CASSSPPGQGIYEQYF.

The rearrangement uses TRBV7-2 and TRBJ2-2; the TCRdb call, TRBD1, lacks DNA for checking. Germline V gene lookup returns CDR1 SGHTA and CDR2 FQGNSA. The length of the CDR3 is 13 residues. DNA is not recorded here. CDR3 amino acids: CASIPRGPGELFF.

This chain joins TRBV19 and TRBJ2-3; checking the TCRdb D call of TRBD2 is not possible without DNA. CDR1 and CDR2 from the germline V gene are LNHDA and SQIVND (reference sequence). The CDR3 has 12 residues. DNA for this receptor is not on file. CDR3 protein: CASSLSTDTQYF.

The chain uses TRBV5-6 and TRBJ2-7; no DNA is available, so the TRBD1 call from TCRdb remains unchecked. The length of the CDR3 is 13 residues. A DNA sequence was not provided. Germline V gene sequence: CDR1 SGHDT, CDR2 YYEEEE. The CDR3 spells CASSAPQGREQYF.

The V call is TRBV20-1, the J call TRBJ1-2; the TCRdb D gene call, TRBD1, has no DNA to confirm it. Germline CDR1 reads DFQATT; CDR2 reads SNEGSKA (reference sequence). CDR3 length equals 10 residues. No DNA accompanies this entry. The CDR3 reads CSGTNYGYTF.

The rearrangement joins TRBV5-1 to TRBJ1-2; TCRdb picks TRBD1, but there is no DNA to check that call. Looked up from germline, CDR1 is SGHRS and CDR2 is YFSETQ. This CDR3 is 14 amino acids long. Only the protein sequence is given. The chain's CDR3 is CASSFDRSIYGYTF.

This chain uses TRBV28 with TRBJ2-1; the TCRdb D gene call, TRBD2, has no DNA to confirm it. Germline V gene data show CDR1 as MDHEN and CDR2 as SYDVKM. The CDR3 is made up of 17 amino acids. The entry carries no DNA sequence. The CDR3 reads CASRSYISGRAGNEQFF.

V usage is TRBV2 and J usage is TRBJ2-1; TCRdb designates TRBD1, a call that cannot be tested without DNA. Germline V gives CDR1 SNHLY, CDR2 FYNNEI. The length of the CDR3 is 15 residues. No coding sequence is recorded. The CDR3 loop is CASRPRQSSYNEQFF.

The chain employs TRBV27 and TRBJ1-1; the D call from TCRdb, TRBD1, cannot be confirmed without DNA. The CDR3 runs to 13 residues. No DNA is listed. In germline, CDR1 is MNHEY, CDR2 SMNVEV (reference sequence). The CDR3 sequence: CASSLGQITEAFF.

The rearrangement uses TRBV18 and TRBJ1-1; TCRdb returns TRBD1, unconfirmable since there is no DNA. This CDR3 has 14 residues. No DNA sequence was recorded. The germline V gene encodes CDR1 KGHSH and CDR2 LQKENI. Here the CDR3 reads CASSPTGTNPEAFF. The whole variable domain, remainder taken from reference TRBV18 and TRBJ1-1, is NAGVMQNPRHLVRRRGQEARLRCSPMKGHSHVYWYRQLPEEGLKFMVYLQKENIIDESGMPKERFSAEFPKEGPSILRIQQVVRGDSAAYFCASSPTGTNPEAFFGQGTRLTVV.